What follows are 15 T cell receptor beta chains derived from one specimen sequenced in a study of vaccination and CD4 T cells after COVID-19. The antigens these receptors bind are not known. Oncomine TCR Beta short-read sequencing was applied to DNA from cultured CD4+ T cells. One entry per CDR3 protein results from TCRdb running MiXCR on the PCR reads. The sample lists 20,000 to 25,000 distinct CDR3 sequences, nearly 55% seen once, with around 6% in the top ten. This sample's treatment: roughly ten-day PBMC culture with coronavirus spike peptide pools or control peptides (ViraFEST assay). The sequencing sample was made of CD4+ T cells from blood, cultured in vitro. These receptors were collected from a human donor who had recovered from COVID-19.

The chain combines TRBV6-1 with TRBJ2-5, with 12 nucleotides matching TRBD2. The CDR3 is 15 amino acids. V lost 7 bases to trimming and J lost 2 bases; unmatched junction nucleotides: 5. The germline V gene has CDR1 MNHNS and CDR2 SASEGT. This CDR3 is CASTRTSGVQETQYF. CDR3 in DNA: TGTGCCAGCACCCGGACTAGCGGGGTACAAGAGACCCAGTACTTC.

This clonotype was counted only a few times. The chain carries TRBV9 and TRBJ1-2; 8 positions match TRBD1. From germline, CDR1 is SGDLS and CDR2 YYNGEE. CDR3 length: 15 residues. The V segment lost 3 bases and the J segment 5 bases; nucleotides outside the gene matches: 9. For the CDR3, the DNA is TGTGCCAGCAGCGCCGACCCAGGGGGCACATATGGCTACACCTTC. It encodes CASSADPGGTYGYTF.

The J gene is TRBJ1-2, the V gene TRBV30, with unresolved D. The V end lost 0 bases, the J end lost 0 bases, and 5 bases lay between the germline ends. The CDR3 is made up of 13 amino acids. The germline V gene has CDR1 GTSNPN and CDR2 SVGIG (reference sequence). The CDR3 sequence is CAWSVQANYGYTF. CDR3 sequence (DNA): TGTGCCTGGAGTGTTCAGGCTAACTATGGCTACACCTTC.

The V and J genes are TRBV12-3 or TRBV12-4 and TRBJ2-7; D is unresolved. The CDR3 length is 13 residues. V lost 3 bases to trimming and J lost 3 bases, with 9 bases between them. The CDR3 protein is CASSLRALYEQYF. The CDR3 DNA is TGTGCCAGCAGTTTGAGAGCCCTCTACGAGCAGTACTTC.

The chain has TRBV7-6 and TRBJ1-1; D not certain. The germline V gene encodes CDR1 SGHVS and CDR2 FNYEAQ. This CDR3 is built from 13 residues. Trimming cost V 6 bases and J 2 bases, with 10 bases left between them. CDR3 DNA: TGTGCCAGCAGTCCTTCGGGAAACACTGAAGCTTTCTTT. This translates into CASSPSGNTEAFF. The entire variable domain, with the rest obtained from reference TRBV7-6 and TRBJ1-1, is as follows: GAGVSQSPRYKVTKRGQDVALRCDPISGHVSLYWYRQALGQGPEFLTYFNYEAQQDKSGLPNDRFSAERPEGSISTLTIQRTEQRDSAMYRCASSPSGNTEAFFGQGTRLTVV.

This sequence joins TRBV19 and TRBJ2-3, with a tentative D call TRBD2 (5 bases). Trimming shortened V by 6 bases and J by 0 bases, and 13 bases separated the two germline ends. The germline V gene encodes CDR1 LNHDA and CDR2 SQIVND (reference sequence). The CDR3 totals 15 residues. This CDR3 reads CASSPWSGSTDTQYF. CDR3 coding DNA: TGTGCCAGTAGCCCATGGAGCGGAAGCACAGATACGCAGTATTTT.

V and J are TRBV4-1 and TRBJ1-2; D is ambiguous. V was cut by 4 bases and J by 5 bases, with 11 bases left in between. This CDR3 has 13 residues. Germline CDR1 is MGHRA and CDR2 is YSYEKL. The CDR3 DNA reads TGCGCCAGCAGCCCCGAGTACCGGTATGGCTACACCTTC. Protein product: CASSPEYRYGYTF.

This clonotype has a handful of counts. V usage is TRBV15 and J usage is TRBJ1-5, with D unclear. CDR1 LNHNV and CDR2 YYDKDF come from the germline V gene (reference sequence). The CDR3 covers 17 residues. V was clipped by 0 bases and J by 2 bases, with 14 bases between them. CDR3 nucleotides: TGTGCCACCAGCAGAGATTCGTACGGGAGAGGCAATCAGCCCCAGCATTTT. Translated: CATSRDSYGRGNQPQHF. The full variable domain, with the rest looked up from reference TRBV15 and TRBJ1-5, is DAMVIQNPRYQVTQFGKPVTLSCSQTLNHNVMYWYQQKSSQAPKLLFHYYDKDFNNEADTPDNFQSRRPNTSFCFLDIRSPGLGDTAMYLCATSRDSYGRGNQPQHFGDGTRLSIL.

This clonotype was found a few times. The chain has TRBV12-3 or TRBV12-4 and TRBJ1-2; TRBD1 matches 10 bases. J gave up 4 bases and V 6 bases, and 8 bases lay outside the gene matches. The CDR3 has 15 amino acids. In nucleotides, the CDR3 is TGTGCCAGCAGCAATCCGGGACAGGGGACCTATGGCTACACCTTC. This translates into CASSNPGQGTYGYTF.

This CDR3 reads CAWSWSRLGELFF. For the CDR3, the DNA is TGTGCCTGGAGTTGGAGCCGGCTCGGGGAGCTGTTTTTT. V and J are TRBV30 and TRBJ2-2; D is unclear. The CDR3 contains 13 residues. V lost 2 bases and J 7 bases, leaving 11 bases between the germline ends. Germline assignment: CDR1 GTSNPN and CDR2 SVGIG (reference sequence).

The count of this clonotype is one. The CDR3 loop reads CASRQGAGANVLTF. DNA of the CDR3: TGTGCCAGTAGGCAGGGAGCTGGGGCCAACGTCCTGACTTTC. The rearrangement uses TRBV2 and TRBJ2-6, with D perhaps being TRBD1 or TRBD2 (5 bases each). The germline V and J ends were trimmed by 9 bases and 2 bases, with 11 bases remaining between them. There are 14 residues in the CDR3. Germline loops: CDR1 SNHLY, CDR2 FYNNEI.

V usage is TRBV3-1 and J usage is TRBJ2-1; D is uncertain. The germline gives CDR1 LGHDT, CDR2 YNNKEL (reference sequence). The CDR3 has 12 amino acids. V lost 2 bases and J lost 10, with 9 bases in between. CDR3 residues: CASSQNSREQFF. The CDR3 nucleotides read TGTGCCAGCAGCCAAAACAGCCGGGAGCAGTTCTTC.

In DNA, the CDR3 is TGTGCCAGCAGCTTAGTGGGACAGGAGAACACTGAAGCTTTCTTT. Translated: CASSLVGQENTEAFF. This chain uses TRBV7-8 with TRBJ1-1, with TRBD1 identical over 8 bases. The CDR3 spans 15 residues. The germline V gene has CDR1 SGHVS and CDR2 FQNEAQ. V was clipped by 1 base and J by 1 base; unmatched bases: 2.

The chain combines TRBV12-3 or TRBV12-4 with TRBJ2-1, with D possibly called TRBD1 or TRBD2 (5 bases each). V lost 3 bases and J 5 bases, leaving 14 bases between the germline ends. CDR3 length equals 15 residues. The CDR3, as DNA: TGTGCCAGCAGTTTGCCGGTTAGAGGGGACAATGAGCAGTTCTTC. Protein product: CASSLPVRGDNEQFF.

The rearrangement joins TRBV20-1 to TRBJ2-1, with TRBD2 identical over 10 bases. Unmatched junction bases numbered 11, after V lost 0 bases and J lost 0 bases. This CDR3 comprises 19 residues. Germline V gives CDR1 DFQATT, CDR2 SNEGSKA (reference sequence). The CDR3 spells CSARESSGRAYISYNEQFF. The CDR3 DNA follows: TGCAGTGCTAGAGAGAGCAGCGGGAGGGCTTATATCTCCTACAATGAGCAGTTCTTC.